Each of the 26 T cell receptor beta chains below was sequenced from the same sample in a study of cytotoxic CD8 clonotypes in ibrutinib-treated CLL. Only in-frame clones appear in the TCRdb table, and some are missing; sequencing was by immunoSEQ multiplex PCR. The profile covers 25,000 to 30,000 clones, with approximately 80% appearing a single time and 51% taken by the ten largest. This specimen was PBMCs, taken after 36 months of ibrutinib treatment. These receptors were obtained from a human donor with chronic lymphocytic leukemia.

The J gene is TRBJ2-3, the V gene TRBV30; D is uncertain. This CDR3 region has 11 residues. Trimming removed 3 bases from V and 8 bases from J, with 9 bases in between. The germline V gene has CDR1 GTSNPN and CDR2 SVGIG (reference sequence). For the CDR3, the DNA is TGTGCCTGGAGCGCTTTGGGTACGCAGTATTTT. Residues: CAWSALGTQYF.

The chain joins TRBV20-1 to TRBJ2-1, with D unclear. The CDR3 sequence is 10 residues long. Germline V gives CDR1 DFQATT, CDR2 SNEGSKA (reference sequence). V was pared by 7 bases and J by 4 bases, with 5 bases between. The CDR3 nucleotides are TGCAGTGTTCAGTACAATGAGCAGTTCTTC. Its protein product is CSVQYNEQFF.

This chain uses TRBV19 with TRBJ2-3, with 11 bases aligning to TRBD2. With V trimmed by 4 bases and J by 2 bases, 5 bases remained unmatched. The germline gives CDR1 LNHDA, CDR2 SQIVND (reference sequence). The CDR3 runs to 16 residues. The CDR3 protein is CASSSRLAGYTDTQYF. The DNA for the CDR3 is TGTGCCAGTAGTAGTCGACTAGCGGGGTACACAGATACGCAGTATTTT.

The chain employs TRBV27 and TRBJ2-5; possibly TRBD2 for D (6 bases). Between the trimmed V and J ends, which lost 2 bases and 5 bases, there was a span of 12 bases. Germline lookup yields CDR1 MNHEY and CDR2 SMNVEV (reference sequence). CDR3 length: 14 amino acids. CDR3 in amino acids: CASSLRAGRETQYF. CDR3 in DNA: TGTGCCAGCAGTTTAAGGGCAGGGAGGGAGACCCAGTACTTC.

This rearrangement joins TRBV18 to TRBJ1-1; D not certain. This CDR3 spans 15 amino acids. V lost 0 bases and J 3 bases, leaving 11 bases between the germline ends. The V gene's germline CDR1 is KGHSH and CDR2 LQKENI. For the CDR3, the DNA is TGTGCCAGCTCACCACCCGGAAGAGGCGACACTGAAGCTTTCTTT. It translates to CASSPPGRGDTEAFF.

The V gene is TRBV27, the J gene TRBJ2-7, with 7 bases lining up with TRBD1. The CDR3 contains 14 residues. J lost 2 bases, V lost 4 bases, and 5 bases had no gene match. Germline CDR1 is MNHEY and CDR2 is SMNVEV (reference sequence). CDR3: CASSYGQGAYEQYF. Written as DNA, the CDR3 is TGTGCCAGCAGTTACGGGCAGGGGGCCTACGAGCAGTACTTC.

This clone turned up a few times. This rearrangement joins TRBV13 to TRBJ2-3; D may be TRBD1 (6 bases). Germline CDR1 reads PRHDT; CDR2 reads FYEKMQ (reference sequence). V was pared by 0 bases and J by 1 base, with 8 bases between. This CDR3 region has 15 residues. The chain's CDR3 is CASSLGGAGTDTQYF. The CDR3 DNA sequence: TGTGCCAGCAGCTTAGGGGGGGCCGGCACAGATACGCAGTATTTT.

The V and J genes are TRBV6-5 and TRBJ1-1; D is unclear. Trimming left V 7 bases short and J 3 bases short, with 6 bases between. The germline CDR1 and CDR2 sequences are MNHEY and SVGAGI. The CDR3 is made up of 11 amino acids. The CDR3 protein is CASTRYTEAFF. DNA for the CDR3: TGTGCCAGCACCCGCTACACTGAAGCTTTCTTT.

As regards this clone: Compared with germline, one end of the junction differs, possibly owing to a read error. The rearrangement joins TRBV5-1 to TRBJ2-2; the D is unclear. Per the germline V gene, CDR1 is SGHRS and CDR2 is YFSETQ. The CDR3 contains 15 residues. This chain's CDR3 is CTSSFSSGPEGELFF. The CDR3 coding sequence is TGCACCAGCAGCTTCAGTTCTGGGCCGGAAGGGGAGCTGTTTTTT.

The rearrangement uses TRBV6-5 and TRBJ2-1, with 7 bases fitting TRBD1. This CDR3 comprises 15 residues. J lost 0 bases, V lost 5 bases, and 4 bases had no gene match. CDR1 and CDR2 (germline): MNHEY, SVGAGI. The CDR3 DNA sequence: TGTGCCAGCAGTATGGACAGGTTCTCCTACAATGAGCAGTTCTTC. This gives the protein CASSMDRFSYNEQFF.

This clone was seen just once. This chain links TRBV7-9 with TRBJ1-2; D is unclear. The CDR3 has 12 amino acids. Germline assignment: CDR1 SEHNR and CDR2 FQNEAQ (reference sequence). The germline V and J ends were trimmed by 5 bases and 4 bases, with 8 bases remaining between them. CDR3 protein: CASSPAAYGYTF. Here the CDR3 DNA reads TGTGCCAGCAGCCCCGCGGCCTATGGCTACACCTTC. The variable domain in full, with the rest retrieved from reference TRBV7-9 and TRBJ1-2, is DTGVSQNPRHKITKRGQNVTFRCDPISEHNRLYWYRQTLGQGPEFLTYFQNEAQLEKSRLLSDRFSAERPKGSFSTLEIQRTEQGDSAMYLCASSPAAYGYTFGSGTRLTVV.

This clone was found a few times. The chain is built from TRBV6-5 and TRBJ1-5; 7 bases are shared with TRBD1. V lost 5 bases and J lost 3; bases outside the gene matches: 4. CDR1 and CDR2 (germline): MNHEY, SVGAGI. The CDR3 totals 14 residues. CDR3 amino acids: CASSPGQSNQPQHF. The CDR3 nucleotides read TGTGCCAGCAGTCCGGGACAGTCCAATCAGCCCCAGCATTTT.

This rearrangement joins TRBV5-6 to TRBJ2-6; TRBD1 matches at 7 bases. J lost 3 bases, V lost 0 bases, and 6 bases had no gene match. The CDR3 totals 17 residues. Germline V CDR1 and CDR2: SGHDT, YYEEEE. The CDR3 region has the DNA TGTGCCAGCAGCTTGGTGACAGGGCAATTTGGGGCCAACGTCCTGACTTTC. It yields the protein CASSLVTGQFGANVLTF.

CDR3 nucleotide sequence: TGTGCCAGCAGTCCCTTCTATGGCTACACCTTC. This codes for CASSPFYGYTF. The V and J genes are TRBV6-6 and TRBJ1-2; D uncertain. The CDR3 has 11 residues. V was pared by 5 bases and J by 4 bases, with 5 bases between. Germline CDR1 MNHNY, CDR2 SVGAGI (reference sequence).

The chain is built from TRBV19 and TRBJ1-1; 11 nucleotides agree with TRBD1. The CDR3 spans 13 residues. Germline V gives CDR1 LNHDA, CDR2 SQIVND (reference sequence). Trimming removed 3 bases from V and 9 bases from J; junction bases left unmatched: 3. CDR3 sequence reads: CASSIGQGAQAFF. The DNA of the CDR3 is TGTGCCAGTAGTATCGGACAGGGGGCGCAAGCTTTCTTT.

This clone was counted a single time. CDR3 sequence reads: CASSLAGGRVTEAFF. In nucleotides, the CDR3 is TGTGCCAGCAGCTTAGCAGGGGGCAGGGTCACTGAAGCTTTCTTT. This chain connects TRBV7-6 to TRBJ1-1; the match to TRBD1 covers 7 bases. Per germline, CDR1 SGHVS and CDR2 FNYEAQ. The CDR3 loop spans 15 amino acids. The ends lost 0 bases at V and 4 bases at J; junction bases unmatched: 5.

The table lists this clone with a few counts. The rearrangement uses TRBV6-5 and TRBJ1-3, with D hard to call. CDR1 and CDR2 (germline): MNHEY, SVGAGI. The CDR3 spans 14 residues. Trimming removed 10 bases from V and 0 bases from J, with 13 bases in between. The CDR3 spells CATADWSSGNTIYF. The CDR3 nucleotides read TGTGCCACCGCGGACTGGAGCTCTGGAAACACCATATATTTT.

This clone was counted between two and nine times. At one end, the junction sequence differs from germline, possibly due to a read error. This sequence joins TRBV7-9 and TRBJ1-3, with D perhaps TRBD1 (5 bases). Germline lookup yields CDR1 SEHNR and CDR2 FQNEAQ (reference sequence). The CDR3 length is 16 residues. CDR3: CASRLGSGTAGNTIYF. In DNA form, the CDR3 reads TGTGCCAGCAGGTTAGGATCTGGGACGGCTGGAAACACCATATATTTT.

The rearrangement joins TRBV9 to TRBJ2-7; TRBD1 aligns across 7 bases. Trimming cost V 0 bases and J 10 bases; bases outside gene matches: 7. In germline, CDR1 is SGDLS, CDR2 YYNGEE. The CDR3 spans 13 residues. The CDR3: CASSVATTGRQYF. The CDR3 nucleotides are TGTGCCAGCAGCGTAGCTACGACAGGGAGACAGTACTTC.

The CDR3 protein is CASSFPSGELFF. The CDR3 nucleotides are TGTGCCAGCAGTTTCCCCTCCGGGGAGCTGTTTTTT. The chain combines TRBV27 with TRBJ2-2; D uncertain. Per germline, CDR1 MNHEY and CDR2 SMNVEV (reference sequence). Trimming removed 3 bases at V and 6 bases at J, with 5 bases between. The CDR3 spans 12 residues.

The J gene is TRBJ1-5, the V gene TRBV19; D may be TRBD1 (6 bases). V was clipped by 3 bases and J by 0 bases, with 21 bases between them. This CDR3 contains 19 residues. The V gene's germline CDR1 is LNHDA and CDR2 SQIVND (reference sequence). The CDR3 spells CASSIGGTTNFYSNQPQHF. The CDR3 nucleotides read TGTGCCAGTAGTATTGGTGGGACAACCAATTTTTATAGCAATCAGCCCCAGCATTTT.

In this sample, this clone turned up a few times. The CDR3 region has the DNA TGTGCCAGCAGATACCGGGACAGTGAAAACTATGGCTACACCTTC. Residues: CASRYRDSENYGYTF. V gene TRBV5-4 combines with J gene TRBJ1-2; TRBD1 matches 7 bases. With V trimmed by 5 bases and J by 2 bases, 9 bases remained unmatched. CDR3 length equals 15 residues. Germline V gene data show CDR1 as SGHNT and CDR2 as YYREEE (reference sequence). Looking up the rest from reference TRBV5-4 and TRBJ1-2 gives the full variable domain: ETGVTQSPTHLIKTRGQQVTLRCSSQSGHNTVSWYQQALGQGPQFIFQYYREEENGRGNFPPRFSGLQFPNYSSELNVNALELDDSALYLCASRYRDSENYGYTFGSGTRLTVV.

The gene calls are TRBV5-4 and TRBJ2-5; D is tentatively TRBD1 or TRBD2 (5 bases each). CDR3 length: 14 amino acids. Per the germline V gene, CDR1 is SGHNT and CDR2 is YYREEE (reference sequence). Trimming left V 2 bases short and J 1 base short, with 9 bases between. The CDR3 DNA sequence: TGTGCCAGCAGCTTCAGTGGGGGCCAAGAGACCCAGTACTTC. Translated: CASSFSGGQETQYF.

The V and J genes are TRBV7-2 and TRBJ2-2; D remains ambiguous. Deletions cut 5 bases from V and 0 bases from J, with 7 bases between. Germline lookup yields CDR1 SGHTA and CDR2 FQGNSA. This CDR3 region has 14 residues. The CDR3 DNA follows: TGTGCCAGCAGCCCGATGACGAACACCGGGGAGCTGTTTTTT. Translated: CASSPMTNTGELFF.

The chain recombines TRBV7-9 with TRBJ2-7; D unresolved. CDR3 length: 15 residues. Per the germline V gene, CDR1 is SEHNR and CDR2 is FQNEAQ (reference sequence). V lost 1 base and J 1 base, leaving 11 bases between the germline ends. The CDR3, as DNA: TGTGCCAGCAGCTTAGATGAGACGGCGTCCTACGAGCAGTACTTC. This gives the protein CASSLDETASYEQYF.

The chain employs TRBV11-2 and TRBJ2-2; perhaps D is TRBD1 or TRBD2 (5 bases each). CDR1 is SGHAT and CDR2 is FQNNGV in the germline V gene. The CDR3 runs 16 residues. Trimming took 5 bases from V and 4 from J, leaving 17 bases between them. The DNA for the CDR3 is TGTGCCAGCAGCCCGAGGGGTACGCCACTCACCGGGGAGCTGTTTTTT. It yields the protein CASSPRGTPLTGELFF.